This TCR beta chain is from a study of T cells in Graves' hyperthyroidism and ophthalmopathy. Study-wide context: Blood was drawn when the patient was first diagnosed and still untreated. Findings and limits, study-wide: Blood also showed most of the thyroid clonotypes that were expanded above 0.001.

This clonotype has at least ten counts. The antigen remains unidentified. For Graves' hyperthyroidism to be stable, ophthalmopathy could not progress within 18 months. Each diagnosis was grounded in clinical symptoms, serum thyroxine and TRAb, thyroid ultrasound, and orbital computed tomography. RNA transcripts were the template for amplifying TCR beta CDR3 regions. The HTBI primer set was used in a first-round RT-PCR of the TCR CDR3. MiXCR, run by TCRdb on the multiplex PCR reads, gives a single entry per CDR3 protein. This sample has fewer than 550,000 distinct CDR3 sequences, with about a sixth found just once. The CDR3 runs to 14 residues. CDR1 MDHEN and CDR2 SYDVKM come from the germline V gene. V was cut by 1 base and J by 6 bases, with 13 bases left in between.

This TCR was sampled from a woman between 18 and 29 years old with Graves' hyperthyroidism. Sequenced input: blood. The chain couples TRBV28 to TRBJ2-7, with D maybe TRBD1 (6 bases). The CDR3: CASSLFMKGVEQYF. CDR3 nucleotide sequence: TGTGCCAGCAGTTTATTTATGAAGGGGGTCGAGCAGTACTTC.